The source of this TCR beta chain is a study of shared clonotypes between healthy human individuals. Study results and limitations: A small donor pool kept down the genetic and exposure-history diversity that was represented. Among donors, sharing of clonotypes was expected to be affected by sequencing depth.

The J segment lost 3 bases and the V segment lost 3 bases, leaving 4 bases of the junction unmatched. The CDR3 is made up of 15 amino acids. Germline V CDR1 and CDR2: PRHDT, FYEKMQ (reference sequence). Note on this clone: Its specificity is unknown.

TCRdb's copy holds only in-frame clones and misses some; the assay was immunoSEQ multiplex PCR. The table records about 980,000 clones, approximately 80% of them present only once. The rearrangement links TRBV13 to TRBJ2-1; 8 bases align to TRBD2. The clonotype comes from a man aged 18 to 29 in good health. Input material: memory CD4+ T cells sorted from blood. Documented subset: CD45RA-negative fraction. The CDR3 sequence: CASSFWTSFYNEQFF. The CDR3 DNA sequence: TGTGCCAGCAGCTTTTGGACTAGCTTCTACAATGAGCAGTTCTTC.